These 15 T cell receptor beta chains were sequenced from one sample in a study of cytomegalovirus exposure and HLA in healthy donors. PCR was performed using 60 Vbeta and 13 Jbeta primers. Assay: immunoSEQ multiplex PCR; the TCRdb copy retains only in-frame clones and omits some. Here the sample spans 40,000 to 55,000 clones, about four fifths being singletons. Sequencing used PBMCs. The receptors come from a boy aged 10-17 years in good health and CMV-seropositive.

The chain uses TRBV10-3 and TRBJ2-7; D call uncertain. The length of the CDR3 is 12 residues. The V end was cut by 7 bases, the J end by 2 bases, with 9 bases between. Germline values: CDR1 ENHRY, CDR2 SYGVKD. CDR3 DNA sequence: TGTGCCATCACCGCCAGTACCTACGAGCAGTACTTC. Translating gives CAITASTYEQYF.

The rearrangement joins TRBV4-1 to TRBJ2-1; TRBD2 matches at 12 bases. Germline CDR1 reads MGHRA; CDR2 reads YSYEKL. This CDR3 spans 13 amino acids. J gave up 10 bases and V 4 bases, and 2 bases lay outside the gene matches. CDR3 residues: CASSRTSGEEQFF. CDR3 in DNA: TGCGCCAGCAGCCGGACTAGCGGGGAAGAGCAGTTCTTC.

The chain employs TRBV4-1 and TRBJ2-7; 10 bases line up with TRBD1. Trimming cost V 3 bases and J 3 bases; bases outside gene matches: 11. The CDR3 spans 17 residues. Germline V CDR1 and CDR2: MGHRA, YSYEKL. This CDR3 is CASSHALRDRGYYEQYF. The CDR3, as DNA: TGCGCCAGCAGCCACGCACTTCGGGACAGGGGATACTACGAGCAGTACTTC.

This sequence joins TRBV10-3 and TRBJ2-1; 14 nucleotides agree with TRBD2. Germline-derived CDR1 and CDR2 are ENHRY and SYGVKD. The CDR3 length is 16 residues. The V and J ends lost 8 bases and 5 bases, in that order; junction bases with no gene match: 8. CDR3: CAISRTSGGLNNEQFF. As DNA, the CDR3 is TGTGCCATCTCCCGGACTAGCGGGGGGTTAAACAATGAGCAGTTCTTC.

Written as DNA, the CDR3 is TGTGCCAGTAGGGGAGGGGTGGTTGACACCGGGGAGCTGTTTTTT. Protein sequence: CASRGGVVDTGELFF. V is TRBV19 and J is TRBJ2-2; TRBD2 agrees at 7 bases. Germline V gene data show CDR1 as LNHDA and CDR2 as SQIVND (reference sequence). This CDR3 contains 15 residues. J was trimmed by 3 bases and V by 6 bases; bases with no gene match: 7.

The chain recombines TRBV5-1 with TRBJ2-1; the match to TRBD1 covers 11 bases. There are 15 residues in the CDR3. The germline V gene encodes CDR1 SGHRS and CDR2 YFSETQ. J was trimmed by 4 bases and V by 3 bases; bases with no gene match: 3. The CDR3: CASSYGQGAYNEQFF. The CDR3 DNA follows: TGCGCCAGCAGCTACGGACAGGGGGCATACAATGAGCAGTTCTTC.

V is TRBV5-1 and J is TRBJ2-3; weak D call: TRBD1 (5 bases). Per the germline V gene, CDR1 is SGHRS and CDR2 is YFSETQ. This CDR3 region has 15 residues. With 4 bases removed from V and 0 bases from J, the gap between germline ends came to 12 bases. The CDR3: CASSPSTDSTDTQYF. The CDR3 DNA is TGCGCCAGCAGCCCGTCGACAGATAGCACAGATACGCAGTATTTT.

The chain is built from TRBV7-9 and TRBJ1-1; TRBD1 matches at 9 bases. The V gene's germline CDR1 is SEHNR and CDR2 FQNEAQ (reference sequence). The CDR3 extends over 13 amino acids. J gave up 5 bases and V 5 bases, and 3 bases lay outside the gene matches. CDR3 sequence (DNA): TGTGCCAGCAGCCCGACAGGGGGGACTGAAGCTTTCTTT. Translating gives CASSPTGGTEAFF.

The chain couples TRBV7-9 to TRBJ2-3, with D uncertain. Germline CDR1 and CDR2: SEHNR and FQNEAQ (reference sequence). This CDR3 contains 13 residues. Trimming took 5 bases from V and 2 from J, leaving 8 bases between them. The CDR3 sequence: CASSPGNTDTQYF. The CDR3 DNA follows: TGTGCCAGCAGCCCAGGCAACACAGATACGCAGTATTTT.

This clone was picked up a small number of times. V and J are TRBV19 and TRBJ2-3; D is ambiguous. V lost 2 bases and J 6 bases, leaving 9 bases between the germline ends. Germline loops: CDR1 LNHDA, CDR2 SQIVND (reference sequence). The CDR3 is 13 residues long. DNA for the CDR3: TGTGCCAGTAGTATATCCCACTCCGATACGCAGTATTTT. Protein: CASSISHSDTQYF. Full variable domain (outside the CDR3, taken from reference TRBV19 and TRBJ2-3): DGGITQSPKYLFRKEGQNVTLSCEQNLNHDAMYWYRQDPGQGLRLIYYSQIVNDFQKGDIAEGYSVSREKKESFPLTVTSAQKNPTAFYLCASSISHSDTQYFGPGTRLTVL.

This clone appeared a few times. V gene TRBV5-1 combines with J gene TRBJ1-5; D remains unclear. V shed 7 bases and J shed 5 bases, with 7 bases lying between them. Germline-derived CDR1 and CDR2 are SGHRS and YFSETQ. This CDR3 spans 11 amino acids. The CDR3 coding sequence is TGCGCCAGCTTCAGGTATCAGCCCCAGCATTTT. Translated: CASFRYQPQHF.

This clone was detected only a few times. The chain is built from TRBV7-8 and TRBJ2-1; the match to TRBD2 covers 9 bases. J was trimmed by 4 bases and V by 5 bases; bases with no gene match: 6. The length of the CDR3 is 15 residues. The germline V gene has CDR1 SGHVS and CDR2 FQNEAQ. The CDR3 sequence: CASSPRGGLYNEQFF. The CDR3, as DNA: TGTGCCAGCAGCCCGCGGGGGGGACTTTACAATGAGCAGTTCTTC.

The chain links TRBV7-3 to TRBJ2-2, with D possibly being TRBD1 (5 bases). The germline CDR1 and CDR2 sequences are SGHTA and FQGTGA. CDR3 length: 18 amino acids. V was cut by 6 bases and J by 3 bases, with 23 bases left in between. Here the CDR3 reads CASRSWLPVPGHTGELFF. As DNA, the CDR3 is TGTGCCAGCAGGTCGTGGTTACCGGTGCCAGGGCACACCGGGGAGCTGTTTTTT.

A note on this clone: Other DNA sequences from this sample encode an identical CDR3 as well. The chain couples TRBV2 to TRBJ1-2; possible D gene TRBD1, 5 bases. Germline values: CDR1 SNHLY, CDR2 FYNNEI. Trimming took off 11 bases at V and 8 bases at J, with 21 bases between the two ends. CDR3 length: 13 residues. CDR3 sequence (DNA): TGTGCCTGCCCAGGGATAGGGGCCGGCGGCTACACCTTC. Translated, it gives CACPGIGAGGYTF.

V gene TRBV6-5 combines with J gene TRBJ1-6, with D perhaps matching TRBD1 (6 bases). Germline V gene data show CDR1 as MNHEY and CDR2 as SVGAGI. Trimming cost V 5 bases and J 7 bases, with 15 bases left between them. This CDR3 comprises 15 residues. In DNA form, the CDR3 reads TGTGCCAGCAGTCACCTAACAGGGAGAAATTCACCCCTCCACTTT. The encoded protein is CASSHLTGRNSPLHF.